The entry below gives a single T cell receptor (beta chain) sequence along with its context. Its antigen remains unidentified. The source material, RNA transcripts, was used to amplify TCR beta CDR3 regions. The study used the HTBI primer set for a first-round RT-PCR of the TCR CDR3. From the multiplex PCR reads, TCRdb called clonotypes with MiXCR, one entry per CDR3 protein. The sample has under 350,000 distinct CDR3 sequences, about 17% seen once; the top ten hold approximately 60%. The data are from a study of T cells in Graves' hyperthyroidism and ophthalmopathy. Findings and caveats of the study: From stable hyperthyroidism, ophthalmopathy was set apart by a 13 V-J model.

Diagnostic assessment was based on clinical symptoms, serum thyroxine and TRAb, thyroid ultrasound and orbital computed tomography. J lost 4 bases, V lost 1 base, and 2 bases had no gene match. This CDR3 comprises 15 residues. From germline, CDR1 is DFQATT and CDR2 SNEGSKA (reference sequence). What was sequenced was blood. The sequence came from a woman aged 60-75 years with Graves' ophthalmopathy. The chain joins TRBV20-1 to TRBJ2-1; 12 bases match TRBD2. CDR3 DNA: TGCAGTGCTAGAGGACTAGCGGGGGCATACAATGAGCAGTTCTTC. Protein sequence: CSARGLAGAYNEQFF.